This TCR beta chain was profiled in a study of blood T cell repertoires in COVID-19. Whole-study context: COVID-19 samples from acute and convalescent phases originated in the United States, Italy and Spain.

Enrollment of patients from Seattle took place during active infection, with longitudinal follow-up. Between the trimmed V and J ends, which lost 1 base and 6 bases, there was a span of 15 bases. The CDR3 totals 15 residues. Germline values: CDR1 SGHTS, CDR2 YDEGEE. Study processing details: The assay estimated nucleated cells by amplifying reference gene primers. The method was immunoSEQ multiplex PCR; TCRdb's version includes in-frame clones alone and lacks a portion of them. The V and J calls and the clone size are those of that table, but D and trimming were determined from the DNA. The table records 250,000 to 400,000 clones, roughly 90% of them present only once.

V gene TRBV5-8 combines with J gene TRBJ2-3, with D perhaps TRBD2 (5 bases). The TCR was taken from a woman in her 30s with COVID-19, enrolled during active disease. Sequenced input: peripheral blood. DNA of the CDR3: TGTGCCAGCAGCTTGACAGAGGGCGTCATCGATACGCAGTATTTT. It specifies CASSLTEGVIDTQYF.